Listed below are T cell receptor beta chains from one sample, sequenced in a study of identical twins. Each CDR3 protein is one row after TCRdb ran MiXCR on the 5' RACE reads. The sample yields roughly 710,000 distinct CDR3 sequences, around 6% seen once. Sequenced: naive T cells sorted from blood. The receptors were sampled from a man between 18 and 35 years old in good health. Both conserved end residues are part of each CDR3. D genes are given only for firm matches. Some rows mark clone size as missing; the rest say once, few, many or name a class of expanded clone.

TRBJ1-4 | TRBV12-3/TRBV12-4 | 15 | TRBD1 | once | CASSLGDSAAEKLFF | TGTGCCAGCAGTTTGGGGGACAGTGCGGCTGAAAAACTGTTTTTT
TRBJ2-3 | TRBV7-2 | 14 | TRBD1 | many | CASSSRTGGDTQYF | TGTGCCAGCAGCTCGCGGACAGGGGGCGATACGCAGTATTTT
TRBJ2-2 | TRBV6-5 | 15 | TRBD2 | - | CASRYIAGVPGELFF | TGTGCCAGCCGATACATAGCGGGAGTCCCCGGGGAGCTGTTTTTT
TRBJ2-1 | TRBV10-1 | 16 | TRBD1 | - | CASSEPTGSSYNEQFF | TGCGCCAGCAGTGAGCCGACAGGGAGCTCCTACAATGAGCAGTTCTTC
TRBJ1-3 | TRBV6-1 | 13 | - | many | CASGAYSGNTIYF | TGTGCCAGCGGGGCCTACTCTGGAAACACCATATATTTT
TRBJ2-3 | TRBV20-1 | 11 | - | many | CSAKVADTQYF | TGCAGTGCTAAAGTGGCTGATACGCAGTATTTT
TRBJ1-3 | TRBV7-9 | 17 | TRBD1 | - | CASSSPTGKNSGNTIYF | TGTGCCAGCAGCTCCCCGACAGGGAAAAACTCTGGAAACACCATATATTTT
TRBJ1-2 | TRBV12-3/TRBV12-4 | 15 | - | - | CASSFRAEFNYGYTF | TGTGCCAGCAGTTTTCGGGCAGAATTTAACTATGGCTACACCTTC
TRBJ2-1 | TRBV30 | 15 | TRBD2 | many | CAWRTTSGYYNEQFF | TGTGCCTGGAGGACCACTAGCGGGTATTACAATGAGCAGTTCTTC
TRBJ2-1 | TRBV4-3 | 15 | - | few | CASSQEQGPYNEQFF | TGCGCCAGCAGCCAAGAACAGGGTCCCTACAATGAGCAGTTCTTC
TRBJ2-1 | TRBV10-2 | 13 | - | many | CASGLRGNNEQFF | TGCGCCAGCGGTTTAAGGGGGAACAATGAGCAGTTCTTC
TRBJ1-1 | TRBV12-3/TRBV12-4 | 15 | - | - | CASSLALNRVIEAFF | TGTGCCAGCAGTTTAGCGTTGAACAGGGTGATTGAAGCTTTCTTT
TRBJ2-2 | TRBV24-1 | 18 | TRBD2 | many | CATSDIGTSGRWTGELFF | TGTGCCACCAGTGATATCGGGACTAGCGGGAGATGGACCGGGGAGCTGTTTTTT
TRBJ1-2 | TRBV4-3 | 18 | TRBD1 | few | CASSQDQGKTGINYGYTF | TGCGCCAGCAGCCAAGATCAGGGGAAGACAGGGATCAACTATGGCTACACCTTC
TRBJ1-6 | TRBV20-1 | 19 | TRBD1 | many | CSAPQRRTGPSSYNSPLHF | TGCAGTGCCCCCCAGAGACGGACAGGACCGAGCTCCTATAATTCACCCCTCCACTTT
TRBJ2-5 | TRBV10-3 | 15 | - | few | CAIRESSPVQETQYF | TGTGCCATCAGGGAGAGCAGTCCGGTACAAGAGACCCAGTACTTC
TRBJ2-3 | TRBV29-1 | 13 | TRBD1 | many | CSVRQGATDTQYF | TGCAGCGTTCGTCAGGGGGCGACAGATACGCAGTATTTT